This record looks at one TCR beta chain sequence and its context. Its antigen is as yet unknown. Per the original data handling: Junction-only immunoSEQ sequences carried no quality scores, so filtering differed. Using immunoSEQ multiplex PCR, the repertoire was profiled, and TCRdb retains in-frame clones only, with some absent. V and J calls and clone size follow that table, whereas D and trimming were derived from the DNA. In the table there are approximately 2,000,000 clones, 85% to 95% of which are singletons. The data were taken from a study of shared clonotypes between healthy human individuals. Study overall: CD8 memory received one plate per donor, CD8 naive two, CD4 memory three and CD4 naive three.

The CDR3 spans 15 residues. V gave up 6 bases and J gave up 4 bases, with 16 bases separating them. Germline CDR1 MNHNS, CDR2 SASEGT. Study-wide findings and caveats: Non-shared clonotypes displayed generation probabilities falling below those of clonotypes present in all four donors. Expectations were that clonotype sharing among donors would be affected by sequencing depth.

The receptor comes from a man between 18 and 35 years old in good health. Some clones in this sample may be carry-over from other donors' samples. The sequenced sample consisted of naive CD4+ T cells from PBMCs. Documented subset: CD45RA+ positively selected. The gene calls are TRBV6-1 and TRBJ1-5, with D maybe TRBD1 (6 bases). The CDR3 is CASRGTGSRNQPQHF. CDR3 DNA sequence: TGTGCCAGCAGGGGAACAGGGTCCCGTAATCAGCCCCAGCATTTT.